The sequence of this T cell receptor (beta chain) was determined in a study of beta chain features in type 1 diabetes. There are a few counts of this clone. Reverse transcription of all isolated RNA meant that expressed TCRB transcripts were sequenced. Here immunoSEQ multiplex PCR was the method, and the copy in TCRdb shows in-frame clones only, minus some. This table holds about 40,000 clones, around 45% found once. Sorting gave populations that all exceeded 95% purity. The sequenced material came from central memory CD4+ T cells from blood. The source of this sequence is a woman aged 18 to 35 in good health.

In DNA form, the CDR3 reads TGTGCCAGCATCAGGGGGAGAGACAGGGGTGCAGATACGCAGTATTTT. This codes for CASIRGRDRGADTQYF. The J gene is TRBJ2-3, the V gene TRBV6-6, with 8 bases identical to TRBD1. Germline trimming cut 7 bases from V and 4 bases from J; bases unmatched to any gene: 13. Germline V gives CDR1 MNHNY, CDR2 SVGAGI (reference sequence). There are 16 residues in the CDR3.